These 11 T cell receptor beta chains originate from one sample sequenced in a study of T cell clonality in common variable immunodeficiency. Produced via immunoSEQ multiplex PCR; TCRdb's table is partial and in-frame only. There are tens of thousands of clones in the sample, none observed a single time. The sample taken for sequencing was peripheral blood mononuclear cells. The origin of the receptors is a person aged 18 to 70 in good health.

There are many counts of this clone. The CDR3 goes on 3 residues after the read ends, and that part is filled in from the germline J gene. The rearrangement uses TRBV7-3 and TRBJ2-7, with 7 bases that match TRBD1. This CDR3 is built from 12 residues. After removal of 6 bases from V and 4 bases from J, the junction contained 3 bases not matched to a gene. Germline CDR1 and CDR2: SGHTA and FQGTGA. The CDR3 is CASRPGGYEQYF. Incomplete CDR3 DNA: TGTGCCAGCAGGCCAGGGGGTTACGAG.

This clone appeared many times. The DNA ends 3 residues before the CDR3 does, and the rest of the CDR3 is filled in from the germline J gene. V is TRBV10-3 and J is TRBJ1-5; 7 nucleotides align to TRBD1. V lost 6 bases, J lost 7 bases, and 9 bases stayed unmatched. The germline V gene encodes CDR1 ENHRY and CDR2 SYGVKD. There are 14 residues in the CDR3. CDR3 loop: CAISQGGLDQPQHF. Incomplete CDR3 DNA: TGTGCCATCAGCCAAGGGGGCCTTGACCAGCCC.

This clone was picked up many times. Read sequence stops 3 residues before the CDR3 end, and the germline J gene provides the missing end. This rearrangement joins TRBV18 to TRBJ2-4, with 9 bases lining up with TRBD2. CDR1 is KGHSH, CDR2 LQKENI, per germline. The CDR3 runs 13 residues. CDR3 bases read: TGTGCCAGCTCATCGGGACTAGCAGAAATT. Translation: CASSSGLAEI. The whole CDR3 sequence reads CASSSGLAEIQYF.

This clone has ten or more counts. Read sequence stops 3 residues before the CDR3 end, and the germline J gene provides the missing end. V gene TRBV19 combines with J gene TRBJ1-2, with D possibly matching TRBD1 (5 bases). CDR1 and CDR2 (germline): LNHDA, SQIVND (reference sequence). The CDR3 loop spans 15 amino acids. Trimming pared 4 bases from V and 2 bases from J, leaving 14 bases between. CDR3 DNA (partial): TGTGCCAGTAGTAACCCCCGGACAACCAACTATGGC. It encodes CASSNPRTTNYG. The full CDR3 reads CASSNPRTTNYGYTF.

This clone was seen repeatedly, ten times or more. The CDR3 is CASSELAGSETQYF. CDR3 bases read: TGTGCCAGCAGTGAATTGGCGGGATCGGAGACC. The chain employs TRBV2 and TRBJ2-5, with D perhaps TRBD2 (6 bases). The read ends 3 residues before the CDR3 terminus; that terminus is restored from the germline J gene. Germline V gives CDR1 SNHLY, CDR2 FYNNEI. The CDR3 is made up of 14 amino acids. V was cut by 2 bases and J by 5 bases, with 12 bases left in between.

This clone was detected ten times or more. Read sequence stops 3 residues before the CDR3 end, and the germline J gene provides the missing end. The chain carries TRBV15 and TRBJ2-2; 7 nucleotides match TRBD1. The CDR3 is 15 amino acids. The junction had 5 bases not matched to a gene; V was cut back by 3 bases and J by 4 bases. Germline CDR1 reads LNHNV; CDR2 reads YYDKDF (reference sequence). This chain's CDR3 is CATSSGTAVTGELFF. The covered CDR3 bases are TGTGCCACCAGCAGCGGGACAGCGGTCACCGGGGAG.

This clone has at least ten counts. The read comes to an end 3 residues before the CDR3 does, leaving the germline J gene to fill in the end. The J gene is TRBJ1-1, the V gene TRBV2; possibly TRBD1 for D (6 bases). V lost 7 bases and J lost 4, with 16 bases in between. CDR1 SNHLY and CDR2 FYNNEI come from the germline V gene. The CDR3 runs 14 residues. The CDR3 DNA, read in part, is TGTGCCAGCAATCTCGTAGGGGGAGGCACTGAA. Translated: CASNLVGGGTE. Given in full, the CDR3 is CASNLVGGGTEAFF.

This clone was seen ten or more times. The read ends 3 residues early relative to the CDR3; the germline J gene fills the gap. The J gene is TRBJ2-1, the V gene TRBV29-1; D not resolved. V dropped 2 bases and J dropped 0 bases, with 14 bases sitting between them. Germline CDR1 reads SQVTM; CDR2 reads ANQGSEA. The CDR3 has 16 amino acids. Here the CDR3 reads CSVESPHSRSYNEQFF. The CDR3 DNA, read in part, is TGCAGCGTTGAATCTCCCCACTCCCGCTCCTACAATGAG.

This clone was observed at least ten times. The CDR3 end is not reached by the read, which stops 3 residues before it; the germline J gene fills it in. This chain joins TRBV20-1 and TRBJ1-2; tentative D call: TRBD1 (5 bases). The CDR3 is 14 residues long. Trimming left V 3 bases short and J 2 bases short, with 13 bases between. Germline V gene data show CDR1 as DFQATT and CDR2 as SNEGSKA (reference sequence). This CDR3 reads CSARPGSENYGYTF. Incomplete CDR3 DNA: TGCAGTGCTAGGCCAGGGTCGGAAAACTATGGC.

Comments on this clone: The CDR3 is cut off 3 residues early in the read; its end comes from the germline J gene. V gene TRBV19 combines with J gene TRBJ2-4, with 10 bases lining up with TRBD1. CDR1 LNHDA and CDR2 SQIVND come from the germline V gene (reference sequence). This CDR3 is 13 amino acids long. The chain's CDR3 is CASSPGTGVGQYF. The sequenced CDR3 bases are TGTGCCAGTAGCCCAGGGACAGGGGTTGGT. The full variable domain, completed using reference TRBV19 and TRBJ2-4, is DGGITQSPKYLFRKEGQNVTLSCEQNLNHDAMYWYRQDPGQGLRLIYYSQIVNDFQKGDIAEGYSVSREKKESFPLTVTSAQKNPTAFYLCASSPGTGVGQYFGAGTRLSVL.

The sample holds many counts of this clone. Read sequence stops 3 residues before the CDR3 end, and the germline J gene provides the missing end. V and J are TRBV7-2 and TRBJ2-5; D not resolved. The V gene's germline CDR1 is SGHTA and CDR2 FQGNSA. Trimming took 5 bases from V and 5 from J, leaving 15 bases between them. The CDR3 totals 14 residues. CDR3 sequence: CASSQNRGKETQYF. CDR3 DNA, as far as it was read: TGTGCCAGCAGCCAGAACCGAGGCAAGGAGACC.